A selection of T cell receptor beta chains follows, all from one sample in a study of shared clonotypes between healthy human individuals. The table came from immunoSEQ multiplex PCR; TCRdb's copy has only in-frame clones and leaves some out. The top ten clones hold 24% of a sample with about 700,000 clones, about 90% of them seen once. Sequenced material: naive CD8+ T cells sorted from blood. All receptors derive from a man aged 25 to 40 in good health. Both conserved end residues are part of each CDR3. The order of the fields is D gene, clone size, V gene, J gene, CDR3 DNA, CDR3 protein. The D gene is left open where the match is weak. Size is omitted from some rows. Given values are once, few, many or a class for expanded clones.

NA	NA	TRBV7-8	TRBJ1-2	TGTGCCAGCAGCTTAGCGGGGGGAAACTACACCTTC	CASSLAGGNYTF
NA	NA	TRBV11-3	TRBJ2-1	TGTGCCAGCAGCTCTCCGAGGTCGGGAGAGGGCTACAATGAGCAGTTCTTC	CASSSPRSGEGYNEQFF
TRBD2	NA	TRBV4-3	TRBJ2-1	TGCGCCAGCAGCCAAGAGGTAGCGGGAGCGGTCCCCTACAATGAGCAGTTCTTC	CASSQEVAGAVPYNEQFF
TRBD1	NA	TRBV27	TRBJ1-1	TGTGCCAGCAGTGCATACTTCAGGGGGCCGAACACTGAAGCTTTCTTT	CASSAYFRGPNTEAFF
NA	NA	TRBV9	TRBJ2-3	TGTGCCAGCAGCGTAGACGCGACTAGCACAGATACGCAGTATTTT	CASSVDATSTDTQYF
TRBD1	NA	TRBV28	TRBJ2-5	TGTGCCAGCAGTTTAGGGACAGCCTTAGGGGACCAAGAGACCCAGTACTTC	CASSLGTALGDQETQYF
NA	NA	TRBV29-1	TRBJ2-3	TGCAGCGTGTGGGGCGGGATCAGCACAGATACGCAGTATTTT	CSVWGGISTDTQYF
NA	NA	TRBV10-1	TRBJ2-2	TGCGCCAGCAGTGGTACCGGGACAATGAACACCGGGGAGCTGTTTTTT	CASSGTGTMNTGELFF
TRBD2	NA	TRBV11-2	TRBJ2-1	TGTGCCAGCAAACCCGGACTAGCGGAGCCCGGGAGCTCCTACAATGAGCAGTTCTTC	CASKPGLAEPGSSYNEQFF
NA	NA	TRBV27	TRBJ2-3	TGTGCCAGCAAAGGGAATTCCGTACTCTACGGGACAGATACGCAGTATTTT	CASKGNSVLYGTDTQYF
NA	once	TRBV5-5	TRBJ2-7	TGTGCCAGCAGCTTGGAGACCTATATTACCTACGAGCAGTACTTC	CASSLETYITYEQYF
TRBD2	once	TRBV29-1	TRBJ2-1	TGCAGCGCCCGTGACTGGATACCGGGACTAGCGGGAGAAGAGTCCTACAATGAGCAGTTCTTC	CSARDWIPGLAGEESYNEQFF
TRBD1	NA	TRBV29-1	TRBJ2-7	TGCAGCGTAGAAATCGGACAGGGCCACTACGAGCAGTACTTC	CSVEIGQGHYEQYF
NA	NA	TRBV6-5	TRBJ1-1	TGTGCCAGCACCCATGGGGGGGGCACTGAAGCTTTCTTT	CASTHGGGTEAFF
NA	NA	TRBV14	TRBJ2-6	TGTGCCAGCAGCCAAGATCGGGGCAGGGCTGGGGCCAACGTCCTGACTTTC	CASSQDRGRAGANVLTF
NA	once	TRBV2	TRBJ1-1	TGTGCCAGCAGTGCGGACAGCCGGAACACTGAAGCTTTCTTT	CASSADSRNTEAFF
TRBD2	NA	TRBV12-5	TRBJ2-7	TGTGCTAGTGGTTCGACTAGCGCCGACCCGAAGGACGAGCAGTACTTC	CASGSTSADPKDEQYF
TRBD2	NA	TRBV4-1	TRBJ2-2	TGCGCCAGCAGCCAAGATAGTACTAGCGGGGGGAGGGAGCTGTTTTTT	CASSQDSTSGGRELFF
NA	NA	TRBV5-1	TRBJ1-1	TGCGCCAGCAGCTCTCCGGGACTATCCCACACTGAAGCTTTCTTT	CASSSPGLSHTEAFF
NA	NA	TRBV4-1	TRBJ2-7	TGCGCCAGCAGCCAAGTTTTGGACTCTTACTACGAGCAGTACTTC	CASSQVLDSYYEQYF
NA	NA	TRBV7-9	TRBJ2-6	TGTGCCAGCAGCTTAGGAGGGGGGGGCTCTGGGGCCAACGTCCTGACTTTC	CASSLGGGGSGANVLTF
TRBD1	NA	TRBV7-2	TRBJ2-5	TGTGCCAGCAGCCACCTAGGACAGGGATTAAGCCAAGAGACCCAGTACTTC	CASSHLGQGLSQETQYF
NA	NA	TRBV4-1	TRBJ2-7	TGCGCCAGCAGCCAAGTAGGGGGAGTGACCTACGAGCAGTACTTC	CASSQVGGVTYEQYF
NA	NA	TRBV2	TRBJ2-3	TGTGCCAGCTTCGCTCTGACAGATACGCAGTATTTT	CASFALTDTQYF
NA	once	TRBV7-9	TRBJ2-7	TGTGCCAGCAGCTCCGGTTCGGGGGAGCAGTACTTC	CASSSGSGEQYF
NA	NA	TRBV12-5	TRBJ1-5	TGTGCTAGTAGTTGGGGAGGAAGCAATCAGCCCCAGCATTTT	CASSWGGSNQPQHF
NA	NA	TRBV11-2	TRBJ2-1	TGTGCCAGCACCGACACGTTTGCCTACAATGAGCAGTTCTTC	CASTDTFAYNEQFF
NA	NA	TRBV12-1	TRBJ2-7	TGTGCCAGCAGCTTGGGACTCTTGGAGAAATACGAGCAGTACTTC	CASSLGLLEKYEQYF
NA	NA	TRBV15	TRBJ2-7	TGTGCCACCAGCAGAGATTCGCCCGAGCAGTACTTC	CATSRDSPEQYF
NA	NA	TRBV5-8	TRBJ2-1	TGTGCCAGCAAAAAGGGAAAGAGCTCCTACAATGAGCAGTTCTTC	CASKKGKSSYNEQFF
NA	NA	TRBV27	TRBJ2-7	TGTGCCAGCAGTTCCATGCCCCGGACAGTCCCCTACGAGCAGTACTTC	CASSSMPRTVPYEQYF
TRBD2	NA	TRBV28	TRBJ2-1	TGTGCCAGCAGTGCAGCGGGAGCGGCCTACAATGAGCAGTTCTTC	CASSAAGAAYNEQFF
NA	NA	TRBV27	TRBJ2-1	TGTGCCAGCAGTTTCCAGCGCGGCTCCTACAATGAGCAGTTCTTC	CASSFQRGSYNEQFF
NA	NA	TRBV5-1	TRBJ2-1	TGCGCCAGCAGCTTCTACGGGGGAGGCTCCTACAATGAGCAGTTCTTC	CASSFYGGGSYNEQFF
NA	NA	TRBV28	TRBJ1-1	TGTGCCAGCAGTTTGCCAGGGAGCAACACTGAAGCTTTCTTT	CASSLPGSNTEAFF
NA	NA	TRBV11-2	TRBJ2-2	TGTGCCAGCAGCTTAGGACCCGGGGAGCTGTTTTTT	CASSLGPGELFF
NA	once	TRBV28	TRBJ2-1	TGTGCCAGCAGGGGACTTGACAATGAGCAGTTCTTC	CASRGLDNEQFF
TRBD2	NA	TRBV4-3	TRBJ2-7	TGCGCCAGCAGCCAAGCCCCTAGCGGGAGTCGAAGGTCCTACGAGCAGTACTTC	CASSQAPSGSRRSYEQYF
NA	NA	TRBV29-1	TRBJ2-5	TGCAGCGCCCACCGGGAGACCCAGTACTTC	CSAHRETQYF
NA	NA	TRBV21-1	TRBJ1-4	TGTGCCAGCAGCAAAGCTTCCTATGAAAAACTGTTTTTT	CASSKASYEKLFF
TRBD2	NA	TRBV2	TRBJ2-7	TGTGCCAGCAGTTTAGCGGGGGGTACCTACGAGCAGTACTTC	CASSLAGGTYEQYF
NA	NA	TRBV9	TRBJ2-1	TGTGCCAGCAGCGTTACAGGAAACTACAATGAGCAGTTCTTC	CASSVTGNYNEQFF
NA	few	TRBV19	TRBJ2-7	TGTGCCAGTGGGGACCACGAGCAGTACTTC	CASGDHEQYF
NA	NA	TRBV9	TRBJ1-1	TGTGCCAGCAGCCCTGGCTCGCCAAAGGACACTGAAGCTTTCTTT	CASSPGSPKDTEAFF
NA	NA	TRBV11-3	TRBJ2-5	TGTGCCAGCAGCTTAGGGAGCCCGTACCAAGAGACCCAGTACTTC	CASSLGSPYQETQYF
TRBD2	NA	TRBV6-1	TRBJ2-2	TGTGCCAGCAGTGACTCTAGCGGCGCCGGGGAGCTGTTTTTT	CASSDSSGAGELFF
NA	NA	TRBV29-1	TRBJ2-2	TGCAGCGTAGGAGAAGGCGGGGCCGGGGAGCTGTTTTTT	CSVGEGGAGELFF
TRBD1	NA	TRBV6-6	TRBJ1-2	TGTGCCAGCAGTTACCCGGACAGGGATCAGGGCTACACCTTC	CASSYPDRDQGYTF
TRBD1	NA	TRBV5-1	TRBJ1-2	TGCGCCAGCAGCTTGGAATGGGACAGCTATGGCTACACCTTC	CASSLEWDSYGYTF
TRBD2	NA	TRBV19	TRBJ2-7	TGTGCCAGTAGTATCCTGCTAGCGGGAGCCGACGAGCAGTACTTC	CASSILLAGADEQYF
NA	NA	TRBV7-9	TRBJ2-7	TGTGCCAGCAGTCCCGGGGGTTACGAGCAGTACTTC	CASSPGGYEQYF
NA	NA	TRBV6-5	TRBJ2-5	TGTGCCAGCAGTACGACCGGGCGGAAAACCCAGTACTTC	CASSTTGRKTQYF
TRBD2	NA	TRBV2	TRBJ2-7	TGTGCCAGCAGTGAAGCGATCGGGGGGGCAACCTACGAGCAGTACTTC	CASSEAIGGATYEQYF